This T cell receptor beta chain is from a study of identical twins. Whole-study findings and limits: Out-of-frame beta chain sequences displayed weaker excess sharing between twins.

TCRdb re-analysed the 5' RACE reads in MiXCR, keeping a single row per CDR3 protein. The sample has about 1.7 million distinct CDR3 sequences; around 29% are singletons. Germline V CDR1 and CDR2: KGHSH, LQKENI. Trimming took 2 bases from V and 5 from J, leaving 14 bases between them. This CDR3 spans 15 amino acids. In the case of this clonotype: Its antigen is not identified.

This clonotype originated in a newborn girl in good health. The source material was cord blood. The chain links TRBV18 to TRBJ2-3; D may correspond to TRBD1 or TRBD2 (6 bases each). CDR3 protein: CASSPETGAVDTQYF. The CDR3 DNA reads as TGTGCCAGCTCACCAGAGACGGGGGCAGTAGATACGCAGTATTTT. Looking up the rest from reference TRBV18 and TRBJ2-3 gives the full variable domain: NAGVMQNPRHLVRRRGQEARLRCSPMKGHSHVYWYRQLPEEGLKFMVYLQKENIIDESGMPKERFSAEFPKEGPSILRIQQVVRGDSAAYFCASSPETGAVDTQYFGPGTRLTVL.